This TCR beta chain was profiled in a study of blood T cell repertoires in COVID-19. Study information: From T cells, B-cell-depleted T cells, or PBMCs came the material, which was cDNA or gDNA.

TCRdb's copy holds only in-frame clones and misses some; the assay was immunoSEQ multiplex PCR. The sample holds 35,000 to 45,000 clones; 70% to 90% are singletons and the top ten take about 60%. Deletions cut 1 base from V and 3 bases from J, with 9 bases between. This CDR3 comprises 14 residues. From germline, CDR1 is SGHTA and CDR2 FQGNSA. This sequence was found in a man between 65 and 85 years old with acute or convalescent COVID-19. Sequences were obtained from peripheral blood. This chain joins TRBV7-2 and TRBJ1-2, with TRBD1 as a possible D gene (6 bases). The CDR3 loop reads CASSLETGYYGYTF. The CDR3 DNA reads as TGTGCCAGCAGCTTAGAGACAGGTTACTATGGCTACACCTTC.